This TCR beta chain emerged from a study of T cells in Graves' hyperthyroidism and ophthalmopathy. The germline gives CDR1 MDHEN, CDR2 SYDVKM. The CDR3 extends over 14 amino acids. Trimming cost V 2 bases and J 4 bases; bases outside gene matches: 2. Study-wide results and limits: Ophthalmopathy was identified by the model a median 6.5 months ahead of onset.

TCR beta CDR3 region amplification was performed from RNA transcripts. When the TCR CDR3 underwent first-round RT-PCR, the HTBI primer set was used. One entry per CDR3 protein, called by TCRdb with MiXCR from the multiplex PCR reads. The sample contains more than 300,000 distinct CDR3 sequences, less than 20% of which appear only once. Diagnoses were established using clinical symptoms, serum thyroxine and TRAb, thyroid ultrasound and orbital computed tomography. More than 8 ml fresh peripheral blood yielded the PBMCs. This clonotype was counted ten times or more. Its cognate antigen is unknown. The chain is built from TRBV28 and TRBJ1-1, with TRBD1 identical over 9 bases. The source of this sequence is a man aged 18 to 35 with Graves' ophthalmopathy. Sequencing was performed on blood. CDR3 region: CASSLTGGITEAFF. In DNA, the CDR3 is TGTGCCAGCAGTTTAACAGGGGGCATCACTGAAGCTTTCTTT.